This T cell receptor beta chain was sequenced for a study of T-cell memory formation after mild COVID-19. This clonotype was seen repeatedly, ten times or more. 5'RACE with constant-segment primers built TCRalpha and TCRbeta cDNA libraries with UMIs. TCRdb reanalysed the 5' RACE reads using MiXCR and keeps one entry per CDR3 protein. The sample yields about 340,000 distinct CDR3 sequences, around 15% seen once. CDR3 length: 14 amino acids. Trimming cost V 2 bases and J 0 bases, with 5 bases left between them. Germline V gene sequence: CDR1 SGHRS, CDR2 YFSETQ. The chain carries TRBV5-1 and TRBJ1-4; D is uncertain. The sample was PBMCs or a T cell subset sorted from them (not recorded which). This sequence originates from a man in his late teens or twenties who had mild COVID-19 (a few samples of this study predate the infection). Cell type and time point are not known. The CDR3 region has the DNA TGCGCCAGCAGCTTCTCCGCAACTAATGAAAAACTGTTTTTT. Protein product: CASSFSATNEKLFF.